This T cell receptor (beta chain) was recorded in a study of T cell changes during pregnancy in multiple sclerosis. This CDR3 has 14 amino acids. Trimming cost V 5 bases and J 4 bases, with 14 bases left between them. Germline CDR1 SQVTM, CDR2 ANQGSEA. Sequencing used immunoSEQ multiplex PCR; TCRdb keeps in-frame clones, though not all of them. The sample holds 85,000 to 90,000 clones, approximately 93% seen once. The TCR comes from a female donor in good health, enrolled as a control in a pregnancy study. The specimen comprised peripheral blood, sampled after pregnancy. V is TRBV29-1 and J is TRBJ1-4, with D possibly TRBD1 on 5 matching bases. CDR3 sequence reads: CSVSAGRVNEKLFF. The DNA for the CDR3 is TGCAGCGTTTCGGCGGGACGGGTTAATGAAAAACTGTTTTTT.